What follows describes a single T cell receptor beta chain. The antigen is not known. CDR3 length: 11 residues. The V gene lost 6 bases and the J gene lost 2 bases, with 3 bases spanning the gap. CDR1 MNHNY and CDR2 SVGAGI come from the germline V gene (reference sequence). The authors reverse transcribed 0.5 to 1 ug RNA with random hexamers. Amplification of TCR beta CDR3 by immunoSEQ multiplex PCR spanned 54 Vbeta and 13 Jbeta. Each CDR3 protein gets one entry after TCRdb re-called the immunoSEQ multiplex PCR reads with MiXCR. Of about 19,000 distinct CDR3 sequences in the sample, approximately 95% were seen once. The source of the sample is a study of CD8 T cells in Susac syndrome. CD8+ and CD4+ T cells taken from blood had their TCR beta sequenced. Findings of the study overall: By the study's own acknowledgment, its TCR sequencing and HLA analysis included relatively few individuals.

The sample was CD8+ T cells from PBMCs. The receptor was isolated from a human donor in good health. The V call is TRBV6-6, the J call TRBJ2-3; D uncertain. The CDR3 DNA is TGTGCCAGCAGGTTCACAGATACGCAGTATTTT. Amino acids: CASRFTDTQYF.